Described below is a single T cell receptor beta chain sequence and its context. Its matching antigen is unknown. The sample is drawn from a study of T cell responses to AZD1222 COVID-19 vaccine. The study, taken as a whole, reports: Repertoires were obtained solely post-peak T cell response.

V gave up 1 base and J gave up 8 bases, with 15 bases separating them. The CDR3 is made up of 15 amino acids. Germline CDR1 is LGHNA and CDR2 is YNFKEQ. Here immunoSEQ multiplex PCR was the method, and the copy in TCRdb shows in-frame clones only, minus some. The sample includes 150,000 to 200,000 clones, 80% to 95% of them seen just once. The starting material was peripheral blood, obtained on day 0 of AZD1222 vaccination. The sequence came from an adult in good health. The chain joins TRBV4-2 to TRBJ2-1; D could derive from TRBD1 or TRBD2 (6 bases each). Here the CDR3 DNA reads TGTGCCAGCAGCCAAGGGGGGGCGGATTCGGATGAGCAGTTCTTC. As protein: CASSQGGADSDEQFF.